The source of this TCR beta chain is a study of human CD8 memory T cell subsets. Study-wide points: Stem-like memory and precursor exhausted T cell repertoires had very little in common with each other. Chao1 estimates hinted that stem-like memory T cells outstripped precursor exhausted T cells in diversity.

The CDR3 has 13 residues. Germline V gene data show CDR1 as DFQATT and CDR2 as SNEGSKA (reference sequence). Regarding this clonotype: No antigen is known for it.

It was by negative magnetic separation that total CD8+ T cells were enriched. From duplicate vials of 150,000 sorted CD8+ T cells per subset, RNA was isolated. Libraries of TCR beta chains were produced by 5' RACE (UMI-labeled). TCRdb reworked the 5' RACE reads into one entry per CDR3 protein, no DNA. The sample spans 4,000 to 6,500 distinct CDR3 sequences; the ten largest clones claim roughly two fifths. The chain uses TRBV20-1 and TRBJ2-7. The clonotype originates from a human donor in good health. The sequencing sample was made of CD8+ T cells from PBMCs. The CDR3 here is CSARDSSSYEQYF.